This entry lists 2 T cell receptor beta chains sequenced from one sample in a study of neurological immune-mediated disorders. The time point here: technical triplicate 1. TCRdb re-called the 5' RACE reads with MiXCR, one entry per CDR3 protein. The data show about 38,000 distinct CDR3 sequences, more than 9.5% seen once. Material: PBMCs. These TCRs come from a man aged 55 to 70 with HTLV-1-associated myelopathy (HAM/TSP).

This clonotype was counted at least ten times. The V and J genes are TRBV20-1 and TRBJ1-1, with D tentatively TRBD1 (5 bases). Between the trimmed V and J ends, which lost 3 bases and 8 bases, there was a span of 16 bases. The CDR3 has 13 amino acids. Germline CDR1 and CDR2: DFQATT and SNEGSKA (reference sequence). CDR3 DNA: TGCAGTGCTAGTACCCCGTACGGGGGGGAAGCTTTCTTT. Amino acids: CSASTPYGGEAFF.

This clonotype was seen many times. This sequence joins TRBV6-2 or TRBV6-3 and TRBJ2-7; D is perhaps TRBD1 (5 bases). CDR3 length: 17 residues. Trimming removed 5 bases from V and 2 bases from J, with 22 bases in between. Germline V gene sequence: CDR1 MNHEY, CDR2 SVGEGT. CDR3 amino acids: CASSISTWGRRPYEQYF. The CDR3 DNA follows: TGTGCCAGCAGTATCTCCACTTGGGGCCGCAGACCCTACGAGCAGTACTTC.